A single sample gave rise to the 6 T cell receptor beta chains below, sequenced in a study of identical twins. MiXCR was run by TCRdb on the 5' RACE reads, yielding one entry per CDR3 protein. The table has around 530,000 distinct CDR3 sequences, roughly 15% seen once. The sample was also linked to a second study, of yellow fever vaccine responses in identical twins.

Sequencing used CD4+ T cells sorted from blood. Source of these receptors: a woman under 30 in good health.

This clonotype has only a few counts. The rearrangement joins TRBV18 to TRBJ2-2; D not resolved. Germline-derived CDR1 and CDR2 are KGHSH and LQKENI. The length of the CDR3 is 16 residues. V lost 1 base, J lost 4 bases, and 13 bases lay in between. The CDR3 nucleotides read TGTGCCAGCTCACCACGAAGTCTCAGTCTCACCGGGGAGCTGTTTTTT. Protein product: CASSPRSLSLTGELFF.

This clonotype was seen ten or more times. The chain is built from TRBV5-1 and TRBJ2-5, with 8 bases aligning to TRBD2. Germline V gene data show CDR1 as SGHRS and CDR2 as YFSETQ. The junction had 2 bases not matched to a gene; V was cut back by 0 bases and J by 1 base. The CDR3 sequence is 15 residues long. The CDR3 sequence is CASSLGSGAQETQYF. The CDR3 coding sequence is TGCGCCAGCAGCTTGGGTAGCGGGGCCCAAGAGACCCAGTACTTC.

This clonotype appeared once. The rearrangement links TRBV27 to TRBJ2-7; D is ambiguous. The CDR3 loop spans 12 amino acids. CDR1 and CDR2 from the germline V gene are MNHEY and SMNVEV (reference sequence). Trimming pared 6 bases from V and 7 bases from J, leaving 13 bases between. CDR3 in DNA: TGTGCCAGCAGGACCTACCCTGGGGAGCAGTACGTC. It codes for CASRTYPGEQYV.

The chain combines TRBV5-1 with TRBJ2-1; D remains unclear. Per germline, CDR1 SGHRS and CDR2 YFSETQ. The V end was cut by 0 bases, the J end by 7 bases, with 11 bases between. The CDR3 runs to 14 residues. The CDR3 protein is CASSLVGPWNEQFF. CDR3 nucleotide sequence: TGCGCCAGCAGCTTGGTTGGCCCGTGGAATGAGCAGTTCTTC.

There are a few counts of this clonotype. The chain has TRBV20-1 and TRBJ2-7; TRBD1 agrees at 7 bases. Germline assignment: CDR1 DFQATT and CDR2 SNEGSKA (reference sequence). The CDR3 has 14 amino acids. V shed 5 bases, J shed 4 bases, and the junction held 11 bases outside the gene matches. As DNA, the CDR3 is TGCAGTGCTCGGGACAGCCCTCGTTGGTACGAGCAGTACGTC. Amino acid sequence: CSARDSPRWYEQYV.

The chain combines TRBV6-2 or TRBV6-3 with TRBJ2-2; 10 bases are shared with TRBD1. The CDR3 has 16 residues. Per the germline V gene, CDR1 is MNHEY and CDR2 is SVGEGT. Unmatched junction bases numbered 4, after V lost 0 bases and J lost 6 bases. CDR3 nucleotide sequence: TGTGCCAGCAGTTACTCGGGACAGGGGTTATCCGGGGAGCTGTTTTTT. Protein: CASSYSGQGLSGELFF.